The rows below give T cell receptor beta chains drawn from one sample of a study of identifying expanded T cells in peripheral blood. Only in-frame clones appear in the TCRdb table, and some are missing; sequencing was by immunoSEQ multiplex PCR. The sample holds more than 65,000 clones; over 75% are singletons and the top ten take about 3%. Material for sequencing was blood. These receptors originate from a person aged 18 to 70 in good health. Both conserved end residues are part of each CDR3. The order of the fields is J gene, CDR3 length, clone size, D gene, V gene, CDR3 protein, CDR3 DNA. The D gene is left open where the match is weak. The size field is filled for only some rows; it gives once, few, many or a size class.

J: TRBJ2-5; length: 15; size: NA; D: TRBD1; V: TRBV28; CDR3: CASYHLAGGAETQYF; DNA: TGTGCCAGCTACCATTTGGCAGGGGGCGCGGAGACCCAGTACTTC
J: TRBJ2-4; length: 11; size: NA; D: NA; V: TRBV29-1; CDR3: CSVHRENIQYF; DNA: TGCAGCGTTCACAGGGAAAACATTCAGTACTTC
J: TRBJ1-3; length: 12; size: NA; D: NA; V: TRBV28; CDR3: CASTADGNTIYF; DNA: TGTGCCAGCACTGCAGATGGAAACACCATATATTTT
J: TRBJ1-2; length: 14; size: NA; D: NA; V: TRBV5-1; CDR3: CASSFQTALYGYTF; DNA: TGCGCCAGCAGCTTTCAGACAGCTCTCTATGGCTACACCTTC
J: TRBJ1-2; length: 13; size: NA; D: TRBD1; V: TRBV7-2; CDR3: CASSLRQGTGYTF; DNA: TGTGCCAGCAGCTTACGACAGGGGACAGGCTACACCTTC
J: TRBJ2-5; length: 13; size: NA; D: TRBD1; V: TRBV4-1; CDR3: CASSLWTGRSQYF; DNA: TGCGCCAGCAGCCTTTGGACAGGAAGGTCCCAGTACTTC
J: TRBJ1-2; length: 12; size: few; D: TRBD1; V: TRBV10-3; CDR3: CAIRDSSHGYTF; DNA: TGTGCCATCCGGGACAGCAGTCATGGCTACACCTTC
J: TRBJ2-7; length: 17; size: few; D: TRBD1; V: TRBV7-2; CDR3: CASSSRVGTGTIYEQYF; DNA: TGTGCCAGCAGCTCGAGGGTCGGGACAGGGACCATCTACGAGCAGTACTTC
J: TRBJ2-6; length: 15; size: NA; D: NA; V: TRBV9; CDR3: CASRAQGAGANVLTF; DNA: TGTGCCAGCAGAGCCCAGGGAGCTGGGGCCAACGTCCTGACTTTC
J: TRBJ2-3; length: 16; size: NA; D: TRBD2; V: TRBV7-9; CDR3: CASSLGRSGGSDTQYF; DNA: TGTGCCAGCAGCTTAGGGCGGAGCGGGGGGTCAGATACGCAGTATTTT
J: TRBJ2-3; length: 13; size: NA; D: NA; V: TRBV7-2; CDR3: CASSYPVADTQYF; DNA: TGTGCCAGCAGCTACCCGGTAGCTGATACGCAGTATTTT
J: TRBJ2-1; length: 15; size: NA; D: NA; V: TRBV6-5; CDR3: CASRPDRLSYNEQFF; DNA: TGTGCCAGCAGACCTGACAGGCTCTCCTACAATGAGCAGTTCTTC
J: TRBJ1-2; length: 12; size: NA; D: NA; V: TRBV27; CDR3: CASMDMGGGYTF; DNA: TGTGCCAGCATGGATATGGGGGGTGGCTACACCTTC
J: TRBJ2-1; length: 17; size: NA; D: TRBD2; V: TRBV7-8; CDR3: CASSKNRASGGNNEQFF; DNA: TGTGCCAGCAGCAAAAACAGGGCTAGCGGGGGGAACAATGAGCAGTTCTTC
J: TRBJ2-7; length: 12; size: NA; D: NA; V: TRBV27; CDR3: CASSLQSGEQYF; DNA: TGTGCCAGCAGTCTCCAATCAGGGGAGCAGTACTTC
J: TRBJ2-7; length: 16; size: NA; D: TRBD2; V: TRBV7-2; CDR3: CASSPDLAALSYEQYF; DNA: TGTGCCAGCAGCCCGGACCTAGCGGCCCTCTCCTACGAGCAGTACTTC
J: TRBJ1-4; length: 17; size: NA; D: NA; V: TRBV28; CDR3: CASSPPGVPATNEKLFF; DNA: TGTGCCAGCAGTCCCCCGGGCGTCCCTGCAACTAATGAAAAACTGTTTTTT
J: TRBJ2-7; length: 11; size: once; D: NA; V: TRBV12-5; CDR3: CASGFTYEQYF; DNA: TGTGCTAGTGGTTTCACCTACGAGCAGTACTTC
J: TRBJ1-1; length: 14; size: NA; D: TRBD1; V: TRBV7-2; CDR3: CASRPTGVYTEAFF; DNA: TGTGCCAGCAGACCGACAGGGGTATACACTGAAGCTTTCTTT
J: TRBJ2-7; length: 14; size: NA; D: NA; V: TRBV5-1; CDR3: CASSLAEGRDEQYF; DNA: TGCGCCAGCAGCTTGGCAGAGGGTAGGGACGAGCAGTACTTC
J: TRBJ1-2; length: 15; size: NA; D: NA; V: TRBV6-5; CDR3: CASSSPMGANYGYTF; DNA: TGTGCCAGCAGTAGCCCTATGGGGGCTAACTATGGCTACACCTTC
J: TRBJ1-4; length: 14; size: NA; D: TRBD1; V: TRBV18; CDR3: CASSRTGGGEKLFF; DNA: TGTGCCAGCTCACGGACAGGGGGCGGTGAAAAACTGTTTTTT
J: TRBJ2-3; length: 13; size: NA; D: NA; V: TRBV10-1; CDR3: CASSRDSGDTQYF; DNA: TGCGCCAGCAGCCGGGACTCAGGGGATACGCAGTATTTT
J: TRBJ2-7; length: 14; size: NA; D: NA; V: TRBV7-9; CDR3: CASSPPQSSYEQYF; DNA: TGTGCCAGCAGCCCCCCCCAGAGCTCCTACGAGCAGTACTTC
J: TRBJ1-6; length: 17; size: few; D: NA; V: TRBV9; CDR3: CASSVEAGGHGDSPLHF; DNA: TGTGCCAGCAGCGTAGAGGCTGGGGGGCACGGGGATTCACCCCTCCACTTT
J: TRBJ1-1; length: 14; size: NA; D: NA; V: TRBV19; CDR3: CASKSALIGTEAFF; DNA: TGTGCCAGTAAATCGGCGTTGATTGGCACTGAAGCTTTCTTT
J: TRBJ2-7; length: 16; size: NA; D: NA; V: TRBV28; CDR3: CASSRRMSPSSYEQYF; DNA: TGTGCCAGCAGCCGGCGTATGAGTCCTAGCTCCTACGAGCAGTACTTC
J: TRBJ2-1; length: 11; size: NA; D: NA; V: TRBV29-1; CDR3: CSVGRNNEQFF; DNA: TGCAGCGTTGGGCGAAACAATGAGCAGTTCTTC